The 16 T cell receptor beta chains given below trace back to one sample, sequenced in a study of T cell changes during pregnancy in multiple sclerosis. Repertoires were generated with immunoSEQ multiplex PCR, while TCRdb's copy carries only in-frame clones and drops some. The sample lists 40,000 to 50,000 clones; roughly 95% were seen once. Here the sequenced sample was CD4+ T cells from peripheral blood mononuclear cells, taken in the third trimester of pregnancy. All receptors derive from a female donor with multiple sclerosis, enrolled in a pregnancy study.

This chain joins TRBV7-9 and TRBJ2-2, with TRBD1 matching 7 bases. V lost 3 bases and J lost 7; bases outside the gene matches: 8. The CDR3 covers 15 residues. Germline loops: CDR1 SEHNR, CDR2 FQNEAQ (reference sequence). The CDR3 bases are TGTGCCAGCAGCTTTGGGATAGGGGGCTTCGGGGAGCTGTTTTTT. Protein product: CASSFGIGGFGELFF.

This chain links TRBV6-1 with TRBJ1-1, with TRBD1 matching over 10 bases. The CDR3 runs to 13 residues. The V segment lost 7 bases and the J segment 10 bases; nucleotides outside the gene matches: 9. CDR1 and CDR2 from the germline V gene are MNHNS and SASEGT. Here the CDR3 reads CASNRQGALIAFF. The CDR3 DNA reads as TGTGCCAGCAACCGACAGGGGGCCTTAATAGCTTTCTTT.

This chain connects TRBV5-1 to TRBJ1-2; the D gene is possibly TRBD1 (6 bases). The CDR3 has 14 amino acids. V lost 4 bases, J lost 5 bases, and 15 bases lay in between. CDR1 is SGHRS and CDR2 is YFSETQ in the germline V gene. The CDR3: CASSEQGKGYGYTF. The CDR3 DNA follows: TGCGCCAGCAGCGAGCAGGGGAAGGGATATGGCTACACCTTC.

CDR3 DNA sequence: TGTGCCACCAGCAGAGGGACAGGGGGCGTGGGTCAGGATGGCTACACCTTC. Its translation is CATSRGTGGVGQDGYTF. This chain connects TRBV15 to TRBJ1-2, with 11 bases aligning to TRBD1. The CDR3 consists of 17 residues. Germline V gives CDR1 LNHNV, CDR2 YYDKDF (reference sequence). J was trimmed by 6 bases and V by 1 base; bases with no gene match: 10.

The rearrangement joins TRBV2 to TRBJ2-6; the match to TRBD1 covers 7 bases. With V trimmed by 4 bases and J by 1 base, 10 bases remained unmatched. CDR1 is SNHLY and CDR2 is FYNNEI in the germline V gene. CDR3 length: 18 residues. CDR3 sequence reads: CASSARGRRLSGANVLTF. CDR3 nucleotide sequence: TGTGCCAGCAGTGCAAGGGGGCGGAGGCTTTCTGGGGCCAACGTCCTGACTTTC.

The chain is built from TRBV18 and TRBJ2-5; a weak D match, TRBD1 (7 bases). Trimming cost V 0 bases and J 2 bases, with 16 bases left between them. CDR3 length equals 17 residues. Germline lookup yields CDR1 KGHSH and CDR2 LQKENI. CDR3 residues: CASSPPRQGGGQETQYF. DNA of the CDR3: TGTGCCAGCTCACCACCTCGACAGGGCGGAGGGCAAGAGACCCAGTACTTC.

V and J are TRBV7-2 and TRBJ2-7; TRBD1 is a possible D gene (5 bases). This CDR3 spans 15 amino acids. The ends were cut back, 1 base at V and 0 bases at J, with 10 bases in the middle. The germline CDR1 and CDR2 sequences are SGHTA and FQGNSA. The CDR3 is CASSLVTALSYEQYF. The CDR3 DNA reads TGTGCCAGCAGCTTAGTGACAGCCCTCTCCTACGAGCAGTACTTC.

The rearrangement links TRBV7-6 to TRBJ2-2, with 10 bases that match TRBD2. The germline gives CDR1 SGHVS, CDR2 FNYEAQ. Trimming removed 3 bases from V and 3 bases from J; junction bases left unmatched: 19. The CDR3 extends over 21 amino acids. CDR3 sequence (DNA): TGTGCCAGCAGCTTTGGAACAATCGGGCTAGCGGGAGTGGGAGACACCGGGGAGCTGTTTTTT. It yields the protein CASSFGTIGLAGVGDTGELFF.

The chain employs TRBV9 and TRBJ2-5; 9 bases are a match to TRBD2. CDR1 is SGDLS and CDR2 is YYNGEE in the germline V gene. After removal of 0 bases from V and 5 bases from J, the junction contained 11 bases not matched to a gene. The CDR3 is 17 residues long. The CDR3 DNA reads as TGTGCCAGCAGCGTAGATTCGGCGGGGGGGCTCCTGGAGACCCAGTACTTC. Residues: CASSVDSAGGLLETQYF.

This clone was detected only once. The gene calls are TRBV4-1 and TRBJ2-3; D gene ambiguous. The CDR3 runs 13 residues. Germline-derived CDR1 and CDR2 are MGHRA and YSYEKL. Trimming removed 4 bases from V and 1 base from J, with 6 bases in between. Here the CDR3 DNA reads TGCGCCAGCAGCCTCCGTCGCACAGATACGCAGTATTTT. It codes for CASSLRRTDTQYF.

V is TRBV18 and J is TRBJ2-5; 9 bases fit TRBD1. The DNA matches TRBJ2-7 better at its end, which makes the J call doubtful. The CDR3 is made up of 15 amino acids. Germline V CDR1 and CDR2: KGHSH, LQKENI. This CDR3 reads CASSPQQGASYEQYF. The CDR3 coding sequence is TGTGCCAGCTCACCGCAACAGGGGGCCAGCTACGAGCAGTACTTC.

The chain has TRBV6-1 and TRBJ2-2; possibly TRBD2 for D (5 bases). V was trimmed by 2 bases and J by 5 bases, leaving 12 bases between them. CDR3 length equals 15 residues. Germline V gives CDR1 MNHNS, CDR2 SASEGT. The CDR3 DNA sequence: TGTGCCAGCAGTGAACGGGATTTGCAGACCGGGGAGCTGTTTTTT. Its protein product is CASSERDLQTGELFF.

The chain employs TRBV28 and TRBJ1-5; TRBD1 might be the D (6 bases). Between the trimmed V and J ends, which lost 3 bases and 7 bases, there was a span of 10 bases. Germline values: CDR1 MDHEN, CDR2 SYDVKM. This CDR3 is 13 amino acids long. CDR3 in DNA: TGTGCCAGCAGTTTCAGGGGACGCCAGCCCCAGCATTTT. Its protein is CASSFRGRQPQHF.

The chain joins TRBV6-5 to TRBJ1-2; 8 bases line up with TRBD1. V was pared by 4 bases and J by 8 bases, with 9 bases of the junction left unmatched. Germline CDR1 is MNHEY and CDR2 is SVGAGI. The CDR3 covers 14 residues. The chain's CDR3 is CASSSGQGGQGYTF. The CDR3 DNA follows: TGTGCCAGCAGTTCCGGACAGGGAGGACAAGGCTACACCTTC.

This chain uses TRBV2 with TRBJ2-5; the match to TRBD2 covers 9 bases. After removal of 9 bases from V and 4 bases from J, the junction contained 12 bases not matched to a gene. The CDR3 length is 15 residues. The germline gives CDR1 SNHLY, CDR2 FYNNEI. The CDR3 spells CASSGGRVNLETQYF. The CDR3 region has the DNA TGTGCCAGTTCCGGCGGGAGGGTTAACCTAGAGACCCAGTACTTC.

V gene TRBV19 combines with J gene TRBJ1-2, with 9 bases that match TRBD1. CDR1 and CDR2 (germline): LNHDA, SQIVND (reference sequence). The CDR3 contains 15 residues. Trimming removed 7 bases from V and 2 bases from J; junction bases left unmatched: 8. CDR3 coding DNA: TGTGCCAGTATTCCCAACAGGGGGCCCAACTATGGCTACACCTTC. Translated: CASIPNRGPNYGYTF.